The rows below give T cell receptor beta chains drawn from one sample of a study of shared clonotypes between healthy human individuals. Sequencing was performed with immunoSEQ multiplex PCR; in TCRdb, only in-frame clones are kept and a portion is missing. The data hold under 550,000 clones, with about 96% observed a single time. The sequenced material came from naive CD4+ T cells sorted from blood. The receptors were sampled from a young woman in good health. Each CDR3 is given without its conserved first and last residue. The order of the fields is CDR3 protein, V gene, J gene.

CDR3: ASSLWAGQGAGAGELF
V: TRBV7-9
J: TRBJ2-2

CDR3: AISDRTGPNNQPQH
V: TRBV10-3
J: TRBJ1-5

CDR3: ASSLSGAGVGELF
V: TRBV7-6
J: TRBJ2-2

CDR3: AISLDLGSNTGELF
V: TRBV10-3
J: TRBJ2-2

CDR3: ASRLQGNTEAF
V: TRBV6-5
J: TRBJ1-1

CDR3: ASSPTASSLGQETQY
V: TRBV18
J: TRBJ2-5

CDR3: ASSETTGQTYEQY
V: TRBV25-1
J: TRBJ2-7

CDR3: ASRPGQASYEQY
V: TRBV28
J: TRBJ2-7

CDR3: ASSVTMLASETQY
V: TRBV7-7
J: TRBJ2-5

CDR3: AISTGGGQPQH
V: TRBV10-3
J: TRBJ1-5